This record concerns one T cell receptor (beta chain) sequence. Its antigen is unidentified. These data are taken from a study of CD8 T cells in ankylosing spondylitis. The study's findings and limits: Ankylosing spondylitis blood seemed to carry a telltale TCR beta motif made of eight highly homologous variants.

TCRdb called the 5' RACE reads again in MiXCR, with one record for every CDR3 protein. This table holds 750,000 to 850,000 distinct CDR3 sequences, roughly 10% found once. This CDR3 spans 13 amino acids. The germline V gene has CDR1 SGHTA and CDR2 FQGNSA. Trimming left V 4 bases short and J 8 bases short, with 9 bases between. This TCR was recovered from a male donor with ankylosing spondylitis. The rearrangement links TRBV7-2 to TRBJ1-6, with a weak D call TRBD1 (6 bases). The sequenced material came from blood, either unsorted or a sorted T cell fraction (not recorded which). The CDR3 reads CASSYHRDSPLHF. The CDR3 coding sequence is TGTGCCAGCAGCTATCACAGGGATTCACCCCTCCACTTT. Full variable domain (outside the CDR3, taken from reference TRBV7-2 and TRBJ1-6): GAGVSQSPSNKVTEKGKDVELRCDPISGHTALYWYRQSLGQGLEFLIYFQGNSAPDKSGLPSDRFSAERTGGSVSTLTIQRTQQEDSAVYLCASSYHRDSPLHFGNGTRLTVT.